This T cell receptor (beta chain) was identified in a study of T cells in Graves' hyperthyroidism and ophthalmopathy. On this clonotype: Its antigen is unknown.

Points from the study as a whole: The model anticipated ophthalmopathy a median around six months pre-onset. Most expanded thyroid clonotypes above 0.001 also appeared in blood. Researchers report that a 13 V-J model separated ophthalmopathy from stable hyperthyroidism.

For ophthalmopathy patients, the Clinical Activity Score was at least 3 and the NOSPECS grade at least 4; duration was under 3 months. RNA transcripts served as the template for amplifying TCR beta CDR3 regions. HTBI primers were employed in a first-round RT-PCR of the TCR CDR3. TCRdb called the multiplex PCR reads again in MiXCR, with one record for every CDR3 protein. The sample includes about 460,000 distinct CDR3 sequences, 20% to 25% of them seen just once. The CDR3 spans 16 residues. Germline V CDR1 and CDR2: SGHRS, YFSETQ. J gave up 7 bases and V 0 bases, and 8 bases lay outside the gene matches.

The sample consisted of blood. J is TRBJ2-1 and V is TRBV5-1, with 9 bases matching TRBD1. The source of this sequence is a woman between 65 and 79 years old with Graves' ophthalmopathy. CDR3: CASSLDWTGVGNEQFF. CDR3 in DNA: TGCGCCAGCAGCTTGGATTGGACAGGGGTAGGGAATGAGCAGTTCTTC.